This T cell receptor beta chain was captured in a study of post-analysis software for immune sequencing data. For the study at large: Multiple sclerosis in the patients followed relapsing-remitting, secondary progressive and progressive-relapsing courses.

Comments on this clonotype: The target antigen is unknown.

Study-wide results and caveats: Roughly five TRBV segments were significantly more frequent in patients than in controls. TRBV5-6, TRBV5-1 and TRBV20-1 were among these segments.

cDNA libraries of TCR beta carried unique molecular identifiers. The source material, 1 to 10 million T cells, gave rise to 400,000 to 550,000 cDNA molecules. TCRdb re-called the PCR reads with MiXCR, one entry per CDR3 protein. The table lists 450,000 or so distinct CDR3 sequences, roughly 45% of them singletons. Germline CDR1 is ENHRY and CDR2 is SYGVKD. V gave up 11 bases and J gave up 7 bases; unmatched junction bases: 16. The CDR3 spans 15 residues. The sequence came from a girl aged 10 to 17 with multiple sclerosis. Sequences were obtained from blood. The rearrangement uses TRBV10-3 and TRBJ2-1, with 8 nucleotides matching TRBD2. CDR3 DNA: TGTGCCGGACGGGATGCGGGGGGTATTTCAAATGAGCAGTTCTTC. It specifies CAGRDAGGISNEQFF.